This section outlines one T cell receptor beta chain sequence together with its context. Its antigen is not known. The same CDR3 also results from other DNA sequences found in this sample. This sample stems from a study of shared clonotypes between healthy human individuals. Study in general: Researchers drew samples from a couple of women and three men aged 18 to 49. CD4 naive and CD4 memory each took three plates per donor, while CD8 naive took two and CD8 memory one.

The CDR3 covers 14 residues. Trimming at V came to 5 bases and at J to 1 base, leaving 2 bases not matched to a gene. Germline CDR1 SEHNR, CDR2 FQNEAQ (reference sequence). The authors split each subset's genomic DNA evenly across several immunoSEQ plates. TCRdb's copy holds only in-frame clones and misses some; the assay was immunoSEQ multiplex PCR. Here the sample spans about 2 million clones, about 95% being singletons. Overall study findings and caveats: Estimated clonotype richness was generally higher in naive than memory subsets.

Cells designated naive CD8 were CD45RO-negative and were positively selected for CCR7, with terminally differentiated effector memory CD45RA+ cells excluded. V gene TRBV7-9 combines with J gene TRBJ2-7, with 10 bases identical to TRBD2. Specimen: naive CD8+ T cells sorted from blood. The sequence was obtained from a young man in good health. The CDR3 sequence: CASSPSGGSYEQYF. The CDR3 nucleotides are TGTGCCAGCAGCCCTAGCGGGGGATCCTACGAGCAGTACTTC.